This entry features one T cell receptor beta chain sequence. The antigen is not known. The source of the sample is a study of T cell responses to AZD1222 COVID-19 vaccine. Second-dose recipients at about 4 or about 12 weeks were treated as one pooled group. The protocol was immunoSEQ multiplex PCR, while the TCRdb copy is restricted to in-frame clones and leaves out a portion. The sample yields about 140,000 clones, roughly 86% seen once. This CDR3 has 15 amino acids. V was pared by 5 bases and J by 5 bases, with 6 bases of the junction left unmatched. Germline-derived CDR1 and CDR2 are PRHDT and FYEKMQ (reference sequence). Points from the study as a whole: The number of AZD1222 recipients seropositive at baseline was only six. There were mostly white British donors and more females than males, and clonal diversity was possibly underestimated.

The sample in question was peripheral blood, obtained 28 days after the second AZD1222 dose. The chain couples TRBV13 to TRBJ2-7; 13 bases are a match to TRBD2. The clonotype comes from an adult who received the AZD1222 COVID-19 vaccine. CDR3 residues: CASSRTSGRSNEQYF. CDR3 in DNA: TGTGCCAGCAGCAGGACTAGCGGGAGAAGCAACGAGCAGTACTTC.